Sequencing of this T cell receptor beta chain was carried out in a study of control samples from healthy donors and cancer patients. Profiling relied on immunoSEQ multiplex PCR, and the TCRdb table lists in-frame clones only, not all of them. Of about 110,000 clones in the sample, around 88% were seen once. This CDR3 is 15 amino acids long. Per germline, CDR1 MGHRA and CDR2 YSYEKL. V was clipped by 1 base and J by 2 bases, with 12 bases between them. The chain couples TRBV4-1 to TRBJ2-7; perhaps TRBD1 as D (6 bases). The sample comprised blood. This receptor was obtained from a woman between 50 and 59 years old in good health. In DNA, the CDR3 is TGCGCCAGCAGCCAAGGTATACAGGGAACCTACGAGCAGTACTTC. Amino acids: CASSQGIQGTYEQYF.